A single sample is the source of the 19 T cell receptor beta chains below, sequenced in a study of blood T cell repertoires in COVID-19 (dated by TCRdb to the early 2020s). The protocol used for the library was the immunoSEQ multiplex PCR assay. The table comes from immuneACCESS by way of TCRdb, which keeps in-frame sequences with V and J called. Part of the clones is missing from these tables; in studies checked, under half for an unresolved V gene and the rest for unknown reasons. This sample has 350,000 to 450,000 clones in its table, and 87% of those were observed once. The top ten hold 2% to 2.5% of the sample. The sequencing input was peripheral blood. The receptors were sampled from a woman aged 55 to 70 with COVID-19, enrolled during active disease.

In DNA form, the CDR3 reads TGTGCCAGCAGTTACTTGGACAGGCCTTATGGCTACACCTTC. Its protein product is CASSYLDRPYGYTF. This sequence joins TRBV6-2 or TRBV6-3 and TRBJ1-2; 7 positions agree with TRBD1. This CDR3 region has 14 residues. Germline V CDR1 and CDR2: MNHEY, SVGEGT. Trimming at V came to 1 base and at J to 5 bases, leaving 4 bases not matched to a gene.

The V and J genes are TRBV5-1 and TRBJ2-7; TRBD1 aligns across 7 bases. Per germline, CDR1 SGHRS and CDR2 YFSETQ. J gave up 6 bases and V 0 bases, and 6 bases lay outside the gene matches. The CDR3 runs to 14 residues. CDR3 in DNA: TGCGCCAGCAGCTTGGGACAGGGTCAGAGCGAGCAGTACTTC. Encoded protein: CASSLGQGQSEQYF.

The V and J genes are TRBV18 and TRBJ2-1, with 8 bases that match TRBD2. The germline CDR1 and CDR2 sequences are KGHSH and LQKENI. V lost 6 bases, J lost 1 base, and 11 bases stayed unmatched. The length of the CDR3 is 17 residues. In DNA, the CDR3 is TGTGCCAGCTCCCCATCTAGCGGGCGGCTTTCCTACAATGAGCAGTTCTTC. Its protein is CASSPSSGRLSYNEQFF.

The chain employs TRBV5-6 and TRBJ1-1; TRBD1 matches at 8 bases. Losses at the gene ends were 2 bases for V and 9 bases for J; bases not matched to a gene: 15. Germline V gives CDR1 SGHDT, CDR2 YYEEEE. CDR3 length: 16 amino acids. The DNA for the CDR3 is TGTGCCAGCAGCTTACGTCCCCTAGGGACAGGAGTAAAAGCTTTCTTT. Protein: CASSLRPLGTGVKAFF.

The chain couples TRBV7-3 to TRBJ2-1; TRBD1 agrees at 8 bases. Losses at the gene ends were 2 bases for V and 5 bases for J; bases not matched to a gene: 8. Germline CDR1 reads SGHTA; CDR2 reads FQGTGA. There are 16 residues in the CDR3. CDR3 amino acids: CASSLDGTGVHNEQFF. As DNA, the CDR3 is TGTGCCAGCAGCTTAGATGGGACAGGAGTACACAATGAGCAGTTCTTC.

This clone was observed once. This chain joins TRBV6-5 and TRBJ2-5, with 8 bases that match TRBD1. CDR1 is MNHEY, CDR2 SVGAGI, per germline. V gave up 4 bases and J gave up 5 bases; unmatched junction bases: 9. This CDR3 contains 15 residues. Here the CDR3 DNA reads TGTGCCAGCAGTTTCGATCAGGGGGCAGGGGAGACCCAGTACTTC. This gives the protein CASSFDQGAGETQYF.

The chain employs TRBV4-1 and TRBJ2-1, with 13 bases fitting TRBD2. V was clipped by 8 bases and J by 7 bases; unmatched bases: 5. The CDR3 has 14 residues. Germline CDR1 MGHRA, CDR2 YSYEKL. The CDR3 DNA follows: TGCGCCAGCCAACTAGCGGGGGGGCCTAATGAGCAGTTCTTC. It specifies CASQLAGGPNEQFF.

The CDR3 sequence: CAWSGNRGLGYGYTF. CDR3 nucleotide sequence: TGTGCCTGGAGTGGGAATAGGGGGCTAGGCTATGGCTACACCTTC. The chain couples TRBV30 to TRBJ1-2, with TRBD1 identical over 7 bases. This CDR3 is built from 15 residues. Germline V gene sequence: CDR1 GTSNPN, CDR2 SVGIG (reference sequence). V was pared by 1 base and J by 4 bases, with 9 bases of the junction left unmatched. The whole variable domain, remainder taken from reference TRBV30 and TRBJ1-2, is SQTIHQWPATLVQPVGSPLSLECTVEGTSNPNLYWYRQAAGRGLQLLFYSVGIGQISSEVPQNLSASRPQDRQFILSSKKLLLSDSGFYLCAWSGNRGLGYGYTFGSGTRLTVV.

This clone appeared a single time. The chain is built from TRBV4-2 and TRBJ1-2; D uncertain. The CDR3 extends over 15 amino acids. Trimming removed 1 base at V and 0 bases at J, with 9 bases between. Per germline, CDR1 LGHNA and CDR2 YNFKEQ. The CDR3 reads CASSQAMGANYGYTF. The CDR3 coding sequence is TGTGCCAGCAGCCAAGCTATGGGAGCTAACTATGGCTACACCTTC.

V gene TRBV5-1 combines with J gene TRBJ1-1; 7 positions match TRBD1. From germline, CDR1 is SGHRS and CDR2 YFSETQ. The CDR3 is 13 residues long. The J segment lost 5 bases and the V segment lost 4 bases, leaving 5 bases of the junction unmatched. CDR3 amino acids: CASSVSGGTEAFF. The CDR3 nucleotides read TGCGCCAGCAGCGTATCAGGGGGGACTGAAGCTTTCTTT.

The chain combines TRBV10-3 with TRBJ2-1, with D possibly matching TRBD2 (6 bases). With 4 bases removed from V and 3 bases from J, the gap between germline ends came to 10 bases. The CDR3 spans 14 residues. Germline V lookup: CDR1 ENHRY, CDR2 SYGVKD. This chain's CDR3 is CAISGDGGYNEQFF. The DNA for the CDR3 is TGTGCCATCAGTGGGGACGGGGGCTACAATGAGCAGTTCTTC.

The J gene is TRBJ2-5, the V gene TRBV2; tentatively, D is TRBD1 (6 bases). The germline V gene encodes CDR1 SNHLY and CDR2 FYNNEI. The germline V and J ends were trimmed by 6 bases and 2 bases, with 16 bases remaining between them. The CDR3 loop spans 15 amino acids. The CDR3 sequence: CASSRGSDSQETQYF. CDR3 in DNA: TGTGCCAGCAGCCGAGGATCGGACAGTCAAGAGACCCAGTACTTC. The variable domain in full, with the rest retrieved from reference TRBV2 and TRBJ2-5, is EPEVTQTPSHQVTQMGQEVILRCVPISNHLYFYWYRQILGQKVEFLVSFYNNEISEKSEIFDDQFSVERPDGSNFTLKIRSTKLEDSAMYFCASSRGSDSQETQYFGPGTRLLVL.

The chain joins TRBV28 to TRBJ1-2, with D hard to call. Germline CDR1 and CDR2: MDHEN and SYDVKM. The CDR3 totals 15 residues. V gave up 5 bases and J gave up 7 bases, with 20 bases separating them. CDR3 amino acids: CASSNSRLLSGGYTF. CDR3 in DNA: TGTGCCAGCAGTAACTCCAGGCTGCTGAGCGGTGGCTACACCTTC.

This sequence joins TRBV19 and TRBJ1-2; a weak D match, TRBD1 (6 bases). V lost 7 bases and J 7 bases, leaving 13 bases between the germline ends. CDR3 length equals 12 residues. Germline CDR1 and CDR2: LNHDA and SQIVND (reference sequence). The chain's CDR3 is CASIGGGSGYTF. DNA for the CDR3: TGTGCCAGTATAGGGGGGGGATCTGGCTACACCTTC. Supplemented by reference TRBV19 and TRBJ1-2, the full variable domain reads DGGITQSPKYLFRKEGQNVTLSCEQNLNHDAMYWYRQDPGQGLRLIYYSQIVNDFQKGDIAEGYSVSREKKESFPLTVTSAQKNPTAFYLCASIGGGSGYTFGSGTRLTVV.

This chain connects TRBV3-1 (or the pseudogene TRBV3-2) to TRBJ2-3, with 8 bases fitting TRBD2. Germline trimming cut 11 bases from V and 2 bases from J; bases unmatched to any gene: 9. The CDR3 is 14 amino acids. Germline V gives CDR1 LGHDT, CDR2 YNNKEL (reference sequence). DNA for the CDR3: TGTGCCGCTGGGGGCGGGGGGACCACAGATACGCAGTATTTT. Its translation is CAAGGGGTTDTQYF.

The chain carries TRBV28 and TRBJ2-6; 9 bases agree with TRBD1. The CDR3 runs 17 residues. The trim removed 6 bases at V and 4 bases at J, leaving 10 bases unmatched. CDR1 and CDR2 (germline): MDHEN, SYDVKM. The CDR3 DNA follows: TGTGCCAGCAGCCCCGGACAGGGGCTGCTCGGGGCCAACGTCCTGACTTTC. This codes for CASSPGQGLLGANVLTF.

This clone turned up a few times. CDR3 DNA: TGTGCCAGCAGCCAAGCCCAGGGACAGGGCAAGGACTACGAGCAGTACTTC. It specifies CASSQAQGQGKDYEQYF. The chain has TRBV4-2 and TRBJ2-7; 9 bases are a match to TRBD1. V was pared by 1 base and J by 3 bases, with 10 bases of the junction left unmatched. Germline CDR1 LGHNA, CDR2 YNFKEQ. The CDR3 length is 17 residues.

The CDR3 DNA follows: TGTGCCAGCAGCCAAGTTGGCCGACAGACTCTCCCAGATACGCAGTATTTT. It translates to CASSQVGRQTLPDTQYF. The gene calls are TRBV14 and TRBJ2-3, with D possibly matching TRBD1 (5 bases). Per germline, CDR1 SGHDN and CDR2 FVKESK. The CDR3 runs 17 residues. Trimming removed 1 base from V and 4 bases from J, with 18 bases in between.

The genes are TRBV14 and TRBJ2-3, with 8 bases fitting TRBD2. Germline values: CDR1 SGHDN, CDR2 FVKESK. CDR3 size: 15 residues. V lost 4 bases, J lost 4 bases, and 7 bases stayed unmatched. The DNA of the CDR3 is TGTGCCAGCAGCCGCGGCGGGGGGAACGCAGATACGCAGTATTTT. Protein: CASSRGGGNADTQYF.